Described below is a single TCR beta chain sequence and its context. Participants spanned ages about 18 to 90 years and resided in over 20 US areas. In assigning cohorts, the study relied on participant-reported clinical history. Recovered status applied to Cohort 3 donors who had two consecutive negative PCRs. It also applied to those with clearance or with symptom resolution. The sample comes from a study of blood T cell repertoires in COVID-19. This CDR3 comprises 14 residues. CDR1 and CDR2 from the germline V gene are SGHRS and YFSETQ. Trimming cost V 0 bases and J 7 bases, with 10 bases left between them. Original methodology: Estimates of nucleated cell counts were drawn from the amplification of reference gene primers. Assay used: immunoSEQ multiplex PCR; TCRdb lists only in-frame clones, some missing. The V and J calls and clone size were taken over from that table, and D and trimming were inferred from the DNA. This table has roughly 380,000 clones, roughly 87% appearing once.

This chain uses TRBV5-1 with TRBJ1-4; tentatively, D is TRBD1 (6 bases). The TCR comes from a woman aged 25 to 39 who had recovered from COVID-19. The sample was PBMCs or T cells enriched from blood (not recorded which). CDR3 nucleotide sequence: TGCGCCAGCAGCTTGGACAGGGAGGGTGAAAAACTGTTTTTT. Amino acids: CASSLDREGEKLFF.